This T cell receptor (beta chain) was observed in a study of metastatic and nonmetastatic thyroid tumors. CDR1 and CDR2 (germline): SGDLS, YYNGEE. CDR3 length equals 15 residues. Trimming pared 0 bases from V and 4 bases from J, leaving 10 bases between. This clone is termed medium-sized. All patients were untreated before thyroid surgery. TCRdb reanalyzed the PCR reads via MiXCR. Here the sample spans about 32,000 clones, around 25% being singletons. The V gene is TRBV9, the J gene TRBJ2-2, with D perhaps TRBD1 (6 bases). Material for sequencing was blood. This TCR derives from a female donor with papillary thyroid cancer or a benign thyroid nodule (not recorded which). Some clones in this sample may be carry-over from other donors' samples. CDR3 nucleotide sequence: TGTGCCAGCAGCGTAGGGCAGGGGAGCACCGGGGAGCTGTTTTTT. Protein product: CASSVGQGSTGELFF.